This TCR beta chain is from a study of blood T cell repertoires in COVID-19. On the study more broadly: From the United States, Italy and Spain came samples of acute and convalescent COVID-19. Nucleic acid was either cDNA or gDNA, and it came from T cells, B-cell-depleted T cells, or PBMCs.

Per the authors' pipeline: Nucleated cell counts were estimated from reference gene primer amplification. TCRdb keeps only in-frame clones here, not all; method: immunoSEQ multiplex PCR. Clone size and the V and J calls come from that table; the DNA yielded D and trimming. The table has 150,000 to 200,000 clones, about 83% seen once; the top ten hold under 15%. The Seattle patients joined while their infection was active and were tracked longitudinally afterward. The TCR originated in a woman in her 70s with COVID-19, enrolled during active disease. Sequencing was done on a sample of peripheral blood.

The CDR3 loop reads CASRGTGRTFF. The CDR3 DNA reads as TGTGCCAGCAGGGGGACAGGTCGAACTTTCTTT. The rearrangement links TRBV6-5 to TRBJ1-1, with 8 positions matching TRBD1. Germline V CDR1 and CDR2: MNHEY, SVGAGI. This CDR3 is built from 11 residues. Trimming removed 6 bases from V and 12 bases from J; junction bases left unmatched: 6.